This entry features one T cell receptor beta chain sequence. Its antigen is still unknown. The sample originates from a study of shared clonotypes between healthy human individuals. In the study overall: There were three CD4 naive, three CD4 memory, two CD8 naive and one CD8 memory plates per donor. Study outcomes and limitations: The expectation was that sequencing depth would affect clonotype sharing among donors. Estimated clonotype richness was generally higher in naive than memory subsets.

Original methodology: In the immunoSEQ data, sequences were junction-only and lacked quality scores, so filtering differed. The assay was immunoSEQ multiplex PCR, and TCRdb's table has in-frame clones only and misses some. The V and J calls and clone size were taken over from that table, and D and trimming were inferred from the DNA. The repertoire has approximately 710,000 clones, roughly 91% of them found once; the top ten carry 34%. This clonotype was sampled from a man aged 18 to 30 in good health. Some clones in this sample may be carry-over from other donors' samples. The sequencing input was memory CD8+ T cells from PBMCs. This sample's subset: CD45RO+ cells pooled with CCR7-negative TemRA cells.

The CDR3 DNA reads as TGTGCCAGCCTCAGGGGCAACGGCAATCAGCCCCAGCATTTT. Translated, it gives CASLRGNGNQPQHF. The chain uses TRBV6-5 and TRBJ1-5; possibly TRBD1 for D (6 bases). CDR3 length: 14 residues. V was pared by 8 bases and J by 2 bases, with 13 bases between. Germline CDR1 is MNHEY and CDR2 is SVGAGI.